The 8 T cell receptor beta chains presented below share a single source sample, sequenced in a study of blood T cell repertoires in COVID-19. Profiled with immunoSEQ multiplex PCR; TCRdb holds only in-frame clones, not every one. The sample records about 170,000 clones, around 82% being singletons. The sequenced sample consisted of peripheral blood. Source of these receptors: a woman aged 40 to 50 with COVID-19, enrolled during active disease.

V usage is TRBV5-5 and J usage is TRBJ2-7, with D unresolved. V was shortened by 2 bases and J by 2 bases, with 8 bases between the two germline ends. The germline CDR1 and CDR2 sequences are SGHKS and YYEKEE (reference sequence). The CDR3 has 13 amino acids. CDR3 DNA sequence: TGTGCCAGCAGCTTAGAGAGCGCCTACGAGCAGTACGTC. It is translated as CASSLESAYEQYV.

This clone was counted between two and nine times. The chain has TRBV10-3 and TRBJ1-1, with 11 nucleotides matching TRBD1. Germline V lookup: CDR1 ENHRY, CDR2 SYGVKD. The ends lost 10 bases at V and 2 bases at J; junction bases unmatched: 3. CDR3 size: 13 residues. The CDR3 here is CATGQGVNTEAFF. As DNA, the CDR3 is TGTGCCACGGGACAGGGGGTAAACACTGAAGCTTTCTTT.

This clone was found once. The gene calls are TRBV27 and TRBJ1-2, with TRBD1 matching 12 bases. The junction had 3 bases not matched to a gene; V was cut back by 5 bases and J by 8 bases. CDR3 size: 13 residues. Germline CDR1 and CDR2: MNHEY and SMNVEV (reference sequence). CDR3: CASSRGQGAGYTF. The DNA for the CDR3 is TGTGCCAGCAGTCGGGGACAGGGGGCGGGCTACACCTTC.

The V gene is TRBV10-3, the J gene TRBJ2-1; 8 positions match TRBD2. The V segment lost 6 bases and the J segment 4 bases; nucleotides outside the gene matches: 20. Germline V gene lookup returns CDR1 ENHRY and CDR2 SYGVKD. The CDR3 spans 19 residues. The CDR3 protein is CAIRQVPGIAGTKYNEQFF. DNA for the CDR3: TGTGCCATCAGACAAGTGCCGGGGATAGCGGGGACTAAGTACAATGAGCAGTTCTTC.

This clone is a singleton in its sample. The V and J genes are TRBV11-2 and TRBJ2-3, with D possibly matching TRBD2 (5 bases). Germline CDR1 is SGHAT and CDR2 is FQNNGV. Trimming shortened V by 5 bases and J by 2 bases, and 17 bases separated the two germline ends. The CDR3 contains 16 residues. CDR3 coding DNA: TGTGCCAGCAGCCCGGTTGATCTAGGACTCACAGATACGCAGTATTTT. The encoded protein is CASSPVDLGLTDTQYF.

The V call is TRBV30, the J call TRBJ2-1; D is possibly TRBD1 (8 bases). CDR3 length equals 14 residues. Germline V gene data show CDR1 as GTSNPN and CDR2 as SVGIG (reference sequence). The V and J ends lost 7 bases and 2 bases respectively, with 15 bases between them. The CDR3 DNA is TGTGCCTTGAACAGGGGGGGGCCCTACAATGAGCAGTTCTTC. Translating gives CALNRGGPYNEQFF.

This clone was counted once. CDR3 sequence: CAWTGLAGEVTQYF. The CDR3 nucleotides read TGTGCCTGGACGGGACTAGCGGGAGAGGTTACGCAGTATTTT. The rearrangement uses TRBV30 and TRBJ2-3; the match to TRBD2 covers 14 bases. V gave up 4 bases and J gave up 8 bases; unmatched junction bases: 5. Germline values: CDR1 GTSNPN, CDR2 SVGIG (reference sequence). The CDR3 contains 14 residues.

Regarding this clone: A read error may produce the germline difference seen at one junction end. The chain employs TRBV30 and TRBJ2-4; 10 bases map to TRBD2. The CDR3 is 15 residues long. Germline lookup yields CDR1 GTSNPN and CDR2 SVGIG (reference sequence). The CDR3 is CAWTRAGGSKNIQYF. CDR3 bases: TGTGCGTGGACCAGAGCGGGGGGGTCCAAAAACATTCAGTACTTC.